This is a list of T cell receptor beta chains from one sample in a study of shared clonotypes between healthy human individuals. TCRdb's copy holds only in-frame clones and misses some; the assay was immunoSEQ multiplex PCR. Here the sample spans some 2.1 million clones, roughly 93% being singletons. Sequencing was done on a sample of naive CD8+ T cells from PBMCs. These receptors all stem from a man aged 18 to 30 in good health. Some clones in this sample may be carry-over from other donors' samples. CDR3s include the opening cysteine and the closing phenylalanine or tryptophan. The D gene is left open where the match is weak. Only part of the rows carry a size: once, few, many, or a class if the clone is expanded.

V: TRBV5-6
D: -
J: TRBJ2-1
size: -
DNA: TGTGCCAGCAGCTTGTCTTTCCGAAGCTCCTACAATGAGCAGTTCTTC
CDR3: CASSLSFRSSYNEQFF

V: TRBV10-1
D: -
J: TRBJ2-5
size: -
DNA: TGCGCCAGCAGTGGGCGGGTCACGGGAAAAGAGACCCAGTACTTC
CDR3: CASSGRVTGKETQYF

V: TRBV6-5
D: -
J: TRBJ2-7
size: -
DNA: TGTGCCAGCAGTGACGTAGGAGACTCCTACGAGCAGTACTTC
CDR3: CASSDVGDSYEQYF

V: TRBV25-1
D: -
J: TRBJ2-2
size: -
DNA: TGTGCCAGCAGTGAACGGACATGGGAAAACACCGGGGAGCTGTTTTTT
CDR3: CASSERTWENTGELFF

V: TRBV15
D: -
J: TRBJ2-2
size: -
DNA: TGTGCCACCAGCAGAGATCCGCCCGGGGAGCTGTTTTTT
CDR3: CATSRDPPGELFF

V: TRBV5-1
D: -
J: TRBJ2-7
size: -
DNA: TGCGCCAGCAGCCCCCCACCACTCGGCTCGGGGCTTTACGAGCAGTACTTC
CDR3: CASSPPPLGSGLYEQYF

V: TRBV5-4
D: -
J: TRBJ2-5
size: -
DNA: TGTGCCAGCAGCTTGAAAAGAGAAAGGATAGAGACCCAGTACTTC
CDR3: CASSLKRERIETQYF

V: TRBV7-9
D: -
J: TRBJ2-3
size: -
DNA: TGTGCCAGCAGCTTAGGGTTCCCTGGACAGCGCTCTATCTTGGATACGCAGTATTTT
CDR3: CASSLGFPGQRSILDTQYF

V: TRBV10-3
D: TRBD1
J: TRBJ2-1
size: -
DNA: TGTGCCATCAGTCAACCCGGGACAGGGGTACATGAGCAGTTCTTC
CDR3: CAISQPGTGVHEQFF

V: TRBV28
D: -
J: TRBJ2-7
size: -
DNA: TGTGCCAGCAGTTTATTATCAGCCTACGAGCAGTACTTC
CDR3: CASSLLSAYEQYF

V: TRBV30
D: -
J: TRBJ1-1
size: -
DNA: TGTGCCTGGAGTGGAGGCGGGTGGGGGGTGAACACTGAAGCTTTCTTT
CDR3: CAWSGGGWGVNTEAFF

V: TRBV4-1
D: -
J: TRBJ1-2
size: -
DNA: TGCGCCAGCAGCCAAGAACCGGACACTGACTATGGCTACACCTTC
CDR3: CASSQEPDTDYGYTF

V: TRBV6-1
D: TRBD1
J: TRBJ1-2
size: -
DNA: TGTGCCAGCAGTGCTTCGACAGGGGTCGGCTATGGCTACACCTTC
CDR3: CASSASTGVGYGYTF

V: TRBV6-5
D: -
J: TRBJ2-1
size: -
DNA: TGTGCCAGCAGTTACTCTGGGGGGAACCTCTACAATGAGCAGTTCTTC
CDR3: CASSYSGGNLYNEQFF

V: TRBV28
D: TRBD1
J: TRBJ1-4
size: -
DNA: TGTGCCAGCCGCGCTACAGGGGAAGGTGAAAAACTGTTTTTT
CDR3: CASRATGEGEKLFF

V: TRBV30
D: -
J: TRBJ1-2
size: -
DNA: TGTGCCTGGAGGTGGAGGGGATTAGACTACACCTTC
CDR3: CAWRWRGLDYTF

V: TRBV7-9
D: TRBD2
J: TRBJ2-2
size: -
DNA: TGTGCCAGCAGCCCAATCACTAGCGGGAGATCCGGGGAGCTGTTTTTT
CDR3: CASSPITSGRSGELFF

V: TRBV27
D: TRBD2
J: TRBJ2-7
size: -
DNA: TGTGCCAGCAGTTTAAGCGGGGTAAACTACGAGCAGTACTTC
CDR3: CASSLSGVNYEQYF

V: TRBV28
D: -
J: TRBJ2-2
size: -
DNA: TGTGCCAGCAGTTTATGGCAGGGTAACGGGGAGCTGTTTTTT
CDR3: CASSLWQGNGELFF

V: TRBV11-2
D: -
J: TRBJ2-5
size: -
DNA: TGTGCCAGCAGCCCGTCCCAGACCCGGAATAAGTACTTC
CDR3: CASSPSQTRNKYF

V: TRBV5-1
D: TRBD2
J: TRBJ2-3
size: -
DNA: TGCGCCAGCAGCTTGCCTCGGGAGGGCCCAGATACGCAGTATTTT
CDR3: CASSLPREGPDTQYF

V: TRBV28
D: -
J: TRBJ1-1
size: -
DNA: TGTGCCAGCAGTTTAACCCTAGGTACGATCGAAGCTTTCTTT
CDR3: CASSLTLGTIEAFF

V: TRBV7-2
D: TRBD2
J: TRBJ2-1
size: once
DNA: TGTGCCAGCAGCGGCACTAGCGGGAGCTACAATGAGCAGTTCTTC
CDR3: CASSGTSGSYNEQFF

V: TRBV6-9
D: -
J: TRBJ2-7
size: -
DNA: TGTGCCAGCCACGGGTCCTCCTACGAGCAGTACTTC
CDR3: CASHGSSYEQYF

V: TRBV14
D: -
J: TRBJ2-1
size: -
DNA: TGTGCCAGCAGCCTCAAACCCGGGACTCTACGCTGGAATGAGCAGTTCTTC
CDR3: CASSLKPGTLRWNEQFF

V: TRBV19
D: TRBD2
J: TRBJ2-7
size: -
DNA: TGTGCCAGTAGTATCCCTGGGCGGGAGGACTCCTACGAGCAGTACTTC
CDR3: CASSIPGREDSYEQYF

V: TRBV28
D: TRBD1
J: TRBJ2-3
size: -
DNA: TGTGCCAGCAGCCTCGACAGGGCGTTCACAGATACGCAGTATTTT
CDR3: CASSLDRAFTDTQYF

V: TRBV7-9
D: -
J: TRBJ2-5
size: -
DNA: TGTGCCAGCAGCTCGGAGGGGGGACAACAAGAGACCCAGTACTTC
CDR3: CASSSEGGQQETQYF

V: TRBV5-4
D: -
J: TRBJ2-2
size: -
DNA: TGTGCCAGCAGGCTCAGGGGTGACACCGGGGAGCTGTTTTTT
CDR3: CASRLRGDTGELFF

V: TRBV27
D: -
J: TRBJ2-7
size: -
DNA: TGTGCCAGCAGCCAGAACATACAGGGTTACGAGCAGTACTTC
CDR3: CASSQNIQGYEQYF

V: TRBV2
D: -
J: TRBJ1-1
size: -
DNA: TGTGCCAGCAGTCGAATCCCTGAAGCTTTCTTT
CDR3: CASSRIPEAFF

V: TRBV7-9
D: -
J: TRBJ1-4
size: -
DNA: TGTGCCAGCAGCTTTGGGCTGGACGGGGCAACTAATGAAAAACTGTTTTTT
CDR3: CASSFGLDGATNEKLFF

V: TRBV9
D: -
J: TRBJ2-2
size: -
DNA: TGTGCCAGCAGCCAGAGCAGCACCGGGGAGCTGTTTTTT
CDR3: CASSQSSTGELFF

V: TRBV15
D: -
J: TRBJ1-1
size: -
DNA: TGTGCCACCAGCACGGTAAAAGCGGATGACTGGAACACTGAAGCTTTCTTT
CDR3: CATSTVKADDWNTEAFF

V: TRBV9
D: -
J: TRBJ2-1
size: once
DNA: TGTGCCAGCAGCGTAGCAGGGCTTGGGGCCATTAATGAGCAGTTCTTC
CDR3: CASSVAGLGAINEQFF

V: TRBV28
D: -
J: TRBJ2-7
size: -
DNA: TGTGCCAGCAGTCCCGAATCCACTGCGTCCTACGAGCAGTACTTC
CDR3: CASSPESTASYEQYF

V: TRBV27
D: -
J: TRBJ2-7
size: -
DNA: TGTGCCAGCAGTCCCCTTTTTACCTACGAGCAGTACTTC
CDR3: CASSPLFTYEQYF

V: TRBV5-1
D: -
J: TRBJ2-7
size: -
DNA: TGCGCCAGCAGCTTGACTGCCAGCAAAACCTACGAGCAGTACTTC
CDR3: CASSLTASKTYEQYF

V: TRBV7-9
D: -
J: TRBJ2-7
size: -
DNA: TGTGCCAGCAGTCCTAGCTTATCCTACGAGCAGTACTTC
CDR3: CASSPSLSYEQYF

V: TRBV4-1
D: TRBD2
J: TRBJ2-1
size: -
DNA: TGCGCCAGCAGCCACCCCAAGGGACTAGCGGGAAGACCAAGCTCCTACAATGAGCAGTTCTTC
CDR3: CASSHPKGLAGRPSSYNEQFF

V: TRBV29-1
D: TRBD2
J: TRBJ2-5
size: -
DNA: TGCAGCGTTGAAGGTACTAGCGGGAGGTCGGAGACCCAGTACTTC
CDR3: CSVEGTSGRSETQYF

V: TRBV27
D: TRBD1
J: TRBJ2-4
size: -
DNA: TGTGCCAGCAGTTTATCCGGGACAGGGGGTGGCAAAAACATTCAGTACTTC
CDR3: CASSLSGTGGGKNIQYF

V: TRBV9
D: -
J: TRBJ2-7
size: -
DNA: TGTGCCAGCAGCCCCCGACGGAGCTCCTACGAGCAGTACTTC
CDR3: CASSPRRSSYEQYF

V: TRBV11-2
D: -
J: TRBJ2-3
size: -
DNA: TGTGCCAGCAGCCTACGTCCAGGCACAGATACGCAGTATTTT
CDR3: CASSLRPGTDTQYF

V: TRBV7-7
D: -
J: TRBJ2-3
size: -
DNA: TGTGCCAGCAGCTTAATGCAGATCTCTAGCACATATACGCAGTATTTT
CDR3: CASSLMQISSTYTQYF

V: TRBV25-1
D: TRBD2
J: TRBJ2-2
size: -
DNA: TGTGCCAGCAGTGAATTAGGAGGGAGGGCGAACACCGGGGAGCTGTTTTTT
CDR3: CASSELGGRANTGELFF

V: TRBV7-6
D: TRBD1
J: TRBJ2-1
size: -
DNA: TGTGCCAGCAGCGCAAACAGGGGGTACAATGAGCAGTTCTTC
CDR3: CASSANRGYNEQFF

V: TRBV4-2
D: -
J: TRBJ1-5
size: -
DNA: TGTGCCAGCAGCCAAGAAAGGGACACCTCCAATCAGCCCCAGCATTTT
CDR3: CASSQERDTSNQPQHF

V: TRBV28
D: -
J: TRBJ2-7
size: -
DNA: TGTGCCAGCACCAACGACTGGGGGAGCTCCTACGAGCAGTACTTC
CDR3: CASTNDWGSSYEQYF

V: TRBV27
D: -
J: TRBJ2-5
size: -
DNA: TGTGCCAGCAGCGGGGGAGAGACCCAGTACTTC
CDR3: CASSGGETQYF

V: TRBV5-4
D: TRBD1
J: TRBJ2-7
size: -
DNA: TGTGCCAGCAGGGGGGGACAGGGCCCTACCTACGAGCAGTACTTC
CDR3: CASRGGQGPTYEQYF

V: TRBV30
D: -
J: TRBJ2-7
size: -
DNA: TGTGCCTGGAGGACCTCACCGTTCTACGAGCAGTACTTC
CDR3: CAWRTSPFYEQYF

V: TRBV7-9
D: TRBD2
J: TRBJ2-7
size: -
DNA: TGTGCCAGCAGCCGAACAGCGGGAGCTGGCTACGAGCAGTACTTC
CDR3: CASSRTAGAGYEQYF

V: TRBV11-2
D: -
J: TRBJ1-1
size: -
DNA: TGTGCCACCGACCAGTGGGAGAACACTGAAGCTTTCTTT
CDR3: CATDQWENTEAFF

V: TRBV29-1
D: -
J: TRBJ2-2
size: -
DNA: TGCAGCGTTGTACCGAACACCGGGGAGCTGTTTTTT
CDR3: CSVVPNTGELFF

V: TRBV9
D: -
J: TRBJ2-3
size: -
DNA: TGTGCCAGCACTGTGGGAGCAGGGGAGTCGGATACGCAGTATTTT
CDR3: CASTVGAGESDTQYF

V: TRBV7-6
D: -
J: TRBJ1-1
size: -
DNA: TGTGCCAGCAGCCCCCGGACGGAGAACACTGAAGCTTTCTTT
CDR3: CASSPRTENTEAFF